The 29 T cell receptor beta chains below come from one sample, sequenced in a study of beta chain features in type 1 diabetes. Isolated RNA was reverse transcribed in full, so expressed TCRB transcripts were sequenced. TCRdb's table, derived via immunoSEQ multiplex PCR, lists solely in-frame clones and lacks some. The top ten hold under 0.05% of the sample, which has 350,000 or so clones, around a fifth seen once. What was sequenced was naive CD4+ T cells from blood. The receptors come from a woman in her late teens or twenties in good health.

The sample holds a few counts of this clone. CDR3 nucleotide sequence: TGCGCCAGCAGCTTGGGTCCAGGGGCGTCCTACGAGCAGTACTTC. This sequence encodes CASSLGPGASYEQYF. The chain recombines TRBV5-1 with TRBJ2-7, with D perhaps TRBD1 (6 bases). Germline CDR1 reads SGHRS; CDR2 reads YFSETQ. V lost 0 bases, J lost 1 base, and 11 bases lay in between. CDR3 size: 15 residues.

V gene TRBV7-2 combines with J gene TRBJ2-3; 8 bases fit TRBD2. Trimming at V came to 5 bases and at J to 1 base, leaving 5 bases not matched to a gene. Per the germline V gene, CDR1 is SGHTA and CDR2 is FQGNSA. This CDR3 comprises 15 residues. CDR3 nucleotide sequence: TGTGCCAGCAGCCCTCGAGCGGGGGGCACAGATACGCAGTATTTT. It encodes CASSPRAGGTDTQYF.

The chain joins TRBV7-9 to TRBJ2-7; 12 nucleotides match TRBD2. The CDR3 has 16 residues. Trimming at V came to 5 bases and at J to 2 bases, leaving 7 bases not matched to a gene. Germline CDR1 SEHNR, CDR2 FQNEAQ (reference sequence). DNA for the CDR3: TGTGCCAGCAGCGCCCAGACTAGCGGGAGCGCCTACGAGCAGTACTTC. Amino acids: CASSAQTSGSAYEQYF.

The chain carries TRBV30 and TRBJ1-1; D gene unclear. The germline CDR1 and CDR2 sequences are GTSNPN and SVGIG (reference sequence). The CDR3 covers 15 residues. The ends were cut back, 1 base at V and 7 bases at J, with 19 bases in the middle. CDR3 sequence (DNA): TGTGCCTGGAGTGGGTTTGGCAGGTGGCCACGTGAAGCTTTCTTT. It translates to CAWSGFGRWPREAFF. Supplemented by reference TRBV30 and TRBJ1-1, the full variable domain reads SQTIHQWPATLVQPVGSPLSLECTVEGTSNPNLYWYRQAAGRGLQLLFYSVGIGQISSEVPQNLSASRPQDRQFILSSKKLLLSDSGFYLCAWSGFGRWPREAFFGQGTRLTVV.

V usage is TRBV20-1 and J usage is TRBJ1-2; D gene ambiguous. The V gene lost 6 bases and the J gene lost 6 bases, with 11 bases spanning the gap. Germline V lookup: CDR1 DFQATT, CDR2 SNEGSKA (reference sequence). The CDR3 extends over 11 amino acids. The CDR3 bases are TGCAGTGCCGTCTTAGCAGATGGCTACACCTTC. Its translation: CSAVLADGYTF.

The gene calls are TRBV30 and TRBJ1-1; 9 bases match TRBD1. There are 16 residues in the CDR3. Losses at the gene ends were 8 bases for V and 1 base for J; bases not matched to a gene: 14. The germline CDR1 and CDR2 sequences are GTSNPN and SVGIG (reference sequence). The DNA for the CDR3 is TGTGCCAGCGTTCCCCGGGACAGGGAGGAGAACACTGAAGCTTTCTTT. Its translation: CASVPRDREENTEAFF.

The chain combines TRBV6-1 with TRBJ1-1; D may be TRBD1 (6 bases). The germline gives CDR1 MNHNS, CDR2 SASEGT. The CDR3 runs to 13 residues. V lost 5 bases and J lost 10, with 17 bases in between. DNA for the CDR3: TGTGCCAGCAGTTCCGGGACACAATCAAGAGCTTTCTTT. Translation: CASSSGTQSRAFF.

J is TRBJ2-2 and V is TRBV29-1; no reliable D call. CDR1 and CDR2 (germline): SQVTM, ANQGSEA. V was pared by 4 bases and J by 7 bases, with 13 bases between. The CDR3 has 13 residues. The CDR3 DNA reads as TGCAGCGTTGGGTCGAGCGTGGGCGGGGAGCTGTTTTTT. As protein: CSVGSSVGGELFF.

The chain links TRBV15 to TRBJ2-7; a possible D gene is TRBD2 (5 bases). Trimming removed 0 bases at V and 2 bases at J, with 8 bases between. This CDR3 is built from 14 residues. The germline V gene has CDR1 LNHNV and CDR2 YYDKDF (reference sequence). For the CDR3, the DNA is TGTGCCACCAGCAGAGATCTGGGAGCCTACGAGCAGTACTTC. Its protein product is CATSRDLGAYEQYF. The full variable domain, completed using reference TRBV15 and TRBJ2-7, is DAMVIQNPRYQVTQFGKPVTLSCSQTLNHNVMYWYQQKSSQAPKLLFHYYDKDFNNEADTPDNFQSRRPNTSFCFLDIRSPGLGDTAMYLCATSRDLGAYEQYFGPGTRLTVT.

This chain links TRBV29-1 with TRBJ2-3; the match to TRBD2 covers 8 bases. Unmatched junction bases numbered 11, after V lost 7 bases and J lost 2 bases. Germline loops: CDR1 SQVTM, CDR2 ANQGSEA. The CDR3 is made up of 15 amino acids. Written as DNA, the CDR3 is TGCAGCGGGGGATCGGGAGGGAGGGCCACAGATACGCAGTATTTT. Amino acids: CSGGSGGRATDTQYF.

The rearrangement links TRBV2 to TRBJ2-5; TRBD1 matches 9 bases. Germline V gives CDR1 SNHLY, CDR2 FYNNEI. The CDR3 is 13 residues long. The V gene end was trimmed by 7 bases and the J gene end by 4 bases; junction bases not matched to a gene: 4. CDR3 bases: TGTGCCAGCAAGGGGACAGGGATAGAGACCCAGTACTTC. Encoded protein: CASKGTGIETQYF.

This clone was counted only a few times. The CDR3 protein is CASSEGTVYEQYF. CDR3 in DNA: TGTGCCAGCAGTGAAGGGACAGTCTACGAGCAGTACTTC. The chain joins TRBV6-1 to TRBJ2-7; tentatively, D is TRBD1 (6 bases). V dropped 1 base and J dropped 3 bases, with 7 bases sitting between them. Per germline, CDR1 MNHNS and CDR2 SASEGT. The CDR3 consists of 13 residues.

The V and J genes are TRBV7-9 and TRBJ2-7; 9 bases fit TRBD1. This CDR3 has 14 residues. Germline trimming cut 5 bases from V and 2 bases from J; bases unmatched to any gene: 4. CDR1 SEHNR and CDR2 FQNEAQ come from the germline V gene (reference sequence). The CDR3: CASSADRGTYEQYF. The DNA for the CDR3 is TGTGCCAGCAGCGCGGACAGGGGTACCTACGAGCAGTACTTC.

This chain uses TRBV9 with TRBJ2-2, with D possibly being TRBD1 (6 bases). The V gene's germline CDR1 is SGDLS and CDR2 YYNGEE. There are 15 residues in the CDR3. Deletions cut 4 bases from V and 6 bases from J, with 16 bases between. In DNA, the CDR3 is TGTGCCAGCAGCTCTCCCCACAGGGTAGCCGGGGAGCTGTTTTTT. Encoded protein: CASSSPHRVAGELFF.

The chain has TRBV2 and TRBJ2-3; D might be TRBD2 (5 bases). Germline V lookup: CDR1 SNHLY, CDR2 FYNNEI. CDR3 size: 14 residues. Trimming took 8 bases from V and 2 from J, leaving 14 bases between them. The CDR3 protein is CASEFPGTTDTQYF. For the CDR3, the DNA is TGTGCCAGCGAGTTCCCGGGAACCACAGATACGCAGTATTTT. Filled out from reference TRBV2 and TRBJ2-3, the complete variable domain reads EPEVTQTPSHQVTQMGQEVILRCVPISNHLYFYWYRQILGQKVEFLVSFYNNEISEKSEIFDDQFSVERPDGSNFTLKIRSTKLEDSAMYFCASEFPGTTDTQYFGPGTRLTVL.

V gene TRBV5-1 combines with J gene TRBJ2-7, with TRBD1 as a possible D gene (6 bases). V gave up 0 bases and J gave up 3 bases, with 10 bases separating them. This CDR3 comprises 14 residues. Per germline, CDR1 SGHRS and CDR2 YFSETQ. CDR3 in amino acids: CASSLEGQYYEQYF. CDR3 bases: TGCGCCAGCAGCTTGGAAGGACAGTACTACGAGCAGTACTTC.

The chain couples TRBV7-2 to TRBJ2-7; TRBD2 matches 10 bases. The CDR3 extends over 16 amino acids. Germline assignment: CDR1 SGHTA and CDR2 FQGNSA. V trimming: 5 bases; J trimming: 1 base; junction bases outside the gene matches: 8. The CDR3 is CASSQGLAAFSYEQYF. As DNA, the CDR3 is TGTGCCAGCAGCCAAGGACTAGCGGCTTTTTCCTACGAGCAGTACTTC.

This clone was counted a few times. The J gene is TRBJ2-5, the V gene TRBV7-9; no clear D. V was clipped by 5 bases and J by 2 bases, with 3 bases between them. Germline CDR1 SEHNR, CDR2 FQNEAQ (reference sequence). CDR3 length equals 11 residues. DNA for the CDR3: TGTGCCAGCAGCCAACAAGAGACCCAGTACTTC. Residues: CASSQQETQYF.

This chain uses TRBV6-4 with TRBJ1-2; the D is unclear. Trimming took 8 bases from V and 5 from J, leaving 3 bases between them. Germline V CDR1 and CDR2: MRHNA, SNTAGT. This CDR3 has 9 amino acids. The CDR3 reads CASRYGYTF. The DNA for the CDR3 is TGTGCCAGCCGGTATGGCTACACCTTC.

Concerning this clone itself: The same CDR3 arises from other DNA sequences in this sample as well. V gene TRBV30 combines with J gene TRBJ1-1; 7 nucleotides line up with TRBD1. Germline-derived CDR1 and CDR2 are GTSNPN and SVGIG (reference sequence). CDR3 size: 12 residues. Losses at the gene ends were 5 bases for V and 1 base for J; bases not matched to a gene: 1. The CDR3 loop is CAWRQGNTEAFF. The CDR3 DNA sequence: TGTGCCTGGCGACAGGGGAACACTGAAGCTTTCTTT.

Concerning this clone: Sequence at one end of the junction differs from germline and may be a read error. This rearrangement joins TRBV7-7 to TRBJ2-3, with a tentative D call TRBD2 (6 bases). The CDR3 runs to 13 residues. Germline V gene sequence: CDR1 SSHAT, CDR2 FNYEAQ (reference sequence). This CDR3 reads CASSFSGRDTQYF. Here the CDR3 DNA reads TGTGCTAGCAGCTTTAGCGGCCGAGATACGCAGTATTTT.

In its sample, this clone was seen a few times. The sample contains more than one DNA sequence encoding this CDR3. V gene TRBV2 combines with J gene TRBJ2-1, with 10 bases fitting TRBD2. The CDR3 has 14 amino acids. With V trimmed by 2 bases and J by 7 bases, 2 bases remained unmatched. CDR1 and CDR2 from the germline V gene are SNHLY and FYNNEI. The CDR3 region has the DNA TGTGCCAGCAGTGAACTAGCGGGAGTAAATGAGCAGTTCTTC. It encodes CASSELAGVNEQFF.

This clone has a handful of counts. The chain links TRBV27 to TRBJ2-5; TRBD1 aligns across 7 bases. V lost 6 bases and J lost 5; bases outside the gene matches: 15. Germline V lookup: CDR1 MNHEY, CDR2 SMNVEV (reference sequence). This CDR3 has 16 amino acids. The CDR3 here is CASSSFERGGRETQYF. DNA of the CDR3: TGTGCCAGCAGCTCTTTCGAGCGAGGGGGCAGGGAGACCCAGTACTTC.

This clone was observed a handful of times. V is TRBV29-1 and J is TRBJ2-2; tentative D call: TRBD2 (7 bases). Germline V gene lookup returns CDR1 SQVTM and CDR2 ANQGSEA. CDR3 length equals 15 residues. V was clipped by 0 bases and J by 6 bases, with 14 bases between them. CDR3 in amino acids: CSVEEAGGPAGELFF. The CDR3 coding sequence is TGCAGCGTTGAAGAGGCCGGGGGGCCTGCCGGGGAGCTGTTTTTT.

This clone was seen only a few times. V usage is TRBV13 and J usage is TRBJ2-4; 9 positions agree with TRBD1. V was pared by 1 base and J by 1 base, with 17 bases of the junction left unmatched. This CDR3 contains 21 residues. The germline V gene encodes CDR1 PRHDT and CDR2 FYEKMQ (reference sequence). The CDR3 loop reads CASSLAGPRDRAFRAKNIQYF. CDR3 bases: TGTGCCAGCAGCTTAGCCGGCCCTCGGGACAGGGCTTTTCGGGCCAAAAACATTCAGTACTTC.

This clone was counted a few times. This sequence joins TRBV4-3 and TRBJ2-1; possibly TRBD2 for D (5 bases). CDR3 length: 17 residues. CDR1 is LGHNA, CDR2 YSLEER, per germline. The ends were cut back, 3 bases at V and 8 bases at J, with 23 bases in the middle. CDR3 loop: CASSHPKPGVGVYEQFF. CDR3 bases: TGCGCCAGCAGCCACCCCAAACCAGGAGTCGGGGTCTATGAGCAGTTCTTC.

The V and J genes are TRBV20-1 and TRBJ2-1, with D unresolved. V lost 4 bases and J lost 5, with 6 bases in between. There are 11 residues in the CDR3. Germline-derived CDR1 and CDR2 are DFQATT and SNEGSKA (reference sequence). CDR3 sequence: CSANSDNEQFF. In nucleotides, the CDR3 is TGCAGTGCTAACTCGGACAATGAGCAGTTCTTC.

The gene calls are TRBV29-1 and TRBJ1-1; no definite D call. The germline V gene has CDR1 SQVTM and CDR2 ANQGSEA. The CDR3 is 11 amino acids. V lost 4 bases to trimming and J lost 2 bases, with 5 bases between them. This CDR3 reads CSVGANTEAFF. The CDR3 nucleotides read TGCAGCGTTGGAGCCAACACTGAAGCTTTCTTT.

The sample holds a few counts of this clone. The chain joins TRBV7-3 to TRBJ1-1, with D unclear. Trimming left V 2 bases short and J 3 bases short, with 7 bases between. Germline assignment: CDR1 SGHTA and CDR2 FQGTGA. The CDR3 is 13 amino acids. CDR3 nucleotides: TGTGCCAGCAGCTTATTAGCGGACACTGAAGCTTTCTTT. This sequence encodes CASSLLADTEAFF.